These T cell receptor beta chains were read from a single sample in a study of T cells in Graves' hyperthyroidism and ophthalmopathy. TCRdb reprocessed the multiplex PCR reads via MiXCR and lists one record per CDR3 protein. The repertoire has roughly 570,000 distinct CDR3 sequences, just over 45% of them found once; the top ten carry around 8%. Source material: peripheral blood or thyroid tissue (not recorded which). Receptors were obtained from a woman aged 18-29 years with Graves' hyperthyroidism. Both conserved end residues are part of each CDR3. Fields, in order: D gene, clone size, CDR3 length, V gene, J gene, CDR3 DNA, CDR3 protein. D genes are given only for firm matches. Not every row has a clone size; where given, it reads once, few, many or a size class.

D: TRBD2; size: many; length: 14; V: TRBV7-3; J: TRBJ2-5; DNA: TGTGCCAGCAGCTCCTCGGGAGGGTTGGAGACCCAGTACTTC; CDR3: CASSSSGGLETQYF
D: TRBD2; size: many; length: 14; V: TRBV4-2; J: TRBJ2-7; DNA: TGTGCCAGCAGCCAAGGACTAGCGGGAGTCGAGCAGTACTTC; CDR3: CASSQGLAGVEQYF
D: TRBD2; size: many; length: 13; V: TRBV30; J: TRBJ2-7; DNA: TGTGCCTGGTCTAGCGGTCGCTCCTACGAGCAGTACTTC; CDR3: CAWSSGRSYEQYF
D: .; size: many; length: 14; V: TRBV5-6; J: TRBJ2-7; DNA: TGTGCCAGCAGCTTGGAGGGGCGAATCTACGAGCAGTACTTC; CDR3: CASSLEGRIYEQYF
D: .; size: many; length: 15; V: TRBV11-2; J: TRBJ2-2; DNA: TGTGCCAGCAGCTTAGCGCCAGGGAACACCGGGGAGCTGTTTTTT; CDR3: CASSLAPGNTGELFF
D: .; size: .; length: 15; V: TRBV4-3; J: TRBJ1-4; DNA: TGCGCCAGCAGCCAAGAGGGAGCAACTAATGAAAAACTGTTTTTT; CDR3: CASSQEGATNEKLFF
D: TRBD2; size: .; length: 15; V: TRBV6-2/TRBV6-3; J: TRBJ2-7; DNA: TGTGCCAGCAGTTACGGGGGAGGGACTTCCTACGAGCAGTACTTC; CDR3: CASSYGGGTSYEQYF
D: .; size: many; length: 14; V: TRBV12-3/TRBV12-4; J: TRBJ1-1; DNA: TGTGCCAGCAGACCGGGACCTTCGAACACTGAAGCTTTCTTT; CDR3: CASRPGPSNTEAFF
D: TRBD2; size: .; length: 14; V: TRBV20-1; J: TRBJ2-7; DNA: TGCAGTGCTAGAGATATTAGCGGGAGCTACGAGCAGTACTTC; CDR3: CSARDISGSYEQYF
D: TRBD1; size: once; length: 14; V: TRBV20-1; J: TRBJ1-2; DNA: TGCAGTGCTGGGGGACAGGGGGCAGGCTATGGCTACACCTTC; CDR3: CSAGGQGAGYGYTF
D: .; size: .; length: 14; V: TRBV6-6; J: TRBJ1-2; DNA: TGTGCCAGCCATCAGGGGCGATCCACATATGGCTACACCTTC; CDR3: CASHQGRSTYGYTF
D: .; size: many; length: 15; V: TRBV7-8; J: TRBJ2-7; DNA: TGTGCCAGCAGCTTAGAGGGAGTAAGGATTTACGAGCAGTACTTC; CDR3: CASSLEGVRIYEQYF
D: .; size: many; length: 15; V: TRBV6-6; J: TRBJ1-1; DNA: TGTGCCAGCAGTTACTGGCAGGGATCGAACACTGAAGCTTTCTTT; CDR3: CASSYWQGSNTEAFF
D: .; size: few; length: 15; V: TRBV5-1; J: TRBJ2-2; DNA: TGCGCCAGCAGCCGAGACAGTCCGGCCACCGGGGAGCTGTTTTTT; CDR3: CASSRDSPATGELFF
D: .; size: .; length: 15; V: TRBV3-1; J: TRBJ1-5; DNA: TGTGCCAGCAGTTGGGGAGTACTGGGGCCTGGGCCCCAGCATTTT; CDR3: CASSWGVLGPGPQHF
D: .; size: few; length: 16; V: TRBV6-2/TRBV6-3; J: TRBJ2-7; DNA: TGTGCCAGCAGTCTGGAGGATGAGAGCGTTCCCTACGAGCAGTACTTC; CDR3: CASSLEDESVPYEQYF
D: TRBD1; size: few; length: 16; V: TRBV5-1; J: TRBJ1-3; DNA: TGCGCCAGCAGCTTGGGGGACAGGGAATTTGGAAACACCATATATTTT; CDR3: CASSLGDREFGNTIYF
D: TRBD1; size: .; length: 12; V: TRBV29-1; J: TRBJ1-2; DNA: TGCAGCGTTGACGAGGGGGCACTTGGCTACACCTTC; CDR3: CSVDEGALGYTF
D: TRBD1; size: .; length: 16; V: TRBV5-5; J: TRBJ1-4; DNA: TGTGCCTGCAATCCGGGGGGACAGGGCGGGCATGAAAAACTGTTTTTT; CDR3: CACNPGGQGGHEKLFF
D: .; size: many; length: 13; V: TRBV11-3; J: TRBJ2-5; DNA: TGTGCCAGCAGCTTTGGGGTTCGCGAGACCCAGTACTTC; CDR3: CASSFGVRETQYF
D: .; size: many; length: 14; V: TRBV20-1; J: TRBJ1-1; DNA: TGCAGTGCTAGAGAACCTCGGGGGGACACTGAAGCTTTCTTT; CDR3: CSAREPRGDTEAFF
D: TRBD1; size: many; length: 15; V: TRBV5-1; J: TRBJ1-4; DNA: TGCGCCAGCAGCTTGGCCGGGACAGGGGGTGAAAAACTGTTTTTT; CDR3: CASSLAGTGGEKLFF
D: .; size: many; length: 12; V: TRBV29-1; J: TRBJ2-5; DNA: TGCAGCGCCCAACAGGGACAAGAGACCCAGTACTTC; CDR3: CSAQQGQETQYF
D: .; size: .; length: 13; V: TRBV7-2; J: TRBJ1-5; DNA: TGTGCCAGCAGGATAAACAGGGAAGAGACCCAGCATTTT; CDR3: CASRINREETQHF
D: .; size: .; length: 14; V: TRBV4-2; J: TRBJ2-7; DNA: TGTGCCAGCAGCCTGACAGGTCAATCCTACGAGCAGTACTTC; CDR3: CASSLTGQSYEQYF
D: .; size: many; length: 13; V: TRBV24-1; J: TRBJ1-5; DNA: TGTGCCACCAGTGTCCAGGGTGCTCAGCCCCAGCATTTT; CDR3: CATSVQGAQPQHF
D: TRBD1; size: .; length: 15; V: TRBV6-1; J: TRBJ2-5; DNA: TGTGCCAGCAGCTGGGACAGTTCGTACCAAGAGACCCAGTACTTC; CDR3: CASSWDSSYQETQYF